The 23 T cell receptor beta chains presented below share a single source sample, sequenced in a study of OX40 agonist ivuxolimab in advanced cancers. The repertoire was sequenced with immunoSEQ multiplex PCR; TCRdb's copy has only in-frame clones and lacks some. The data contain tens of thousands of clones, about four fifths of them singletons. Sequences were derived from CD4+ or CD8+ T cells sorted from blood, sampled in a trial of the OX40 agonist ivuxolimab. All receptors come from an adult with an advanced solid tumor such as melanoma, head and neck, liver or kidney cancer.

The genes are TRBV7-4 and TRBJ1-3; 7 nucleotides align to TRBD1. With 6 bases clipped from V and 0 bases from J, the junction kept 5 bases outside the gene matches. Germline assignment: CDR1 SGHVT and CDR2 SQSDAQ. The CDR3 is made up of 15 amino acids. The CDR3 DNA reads TGTGCCAGCAGTAGACAGGGCTACTCTGGAAACACCATATATTTT. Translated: CASSRQGYSGNTIYF.

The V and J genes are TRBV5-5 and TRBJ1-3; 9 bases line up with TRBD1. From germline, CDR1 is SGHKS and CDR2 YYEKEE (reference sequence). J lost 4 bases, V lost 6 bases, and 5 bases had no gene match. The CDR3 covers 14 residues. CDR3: CASTRDRVGNTIYF. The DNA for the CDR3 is TGTGCCAGCACCCGGGACAGGGTCGGAAACACCATATATTTT.

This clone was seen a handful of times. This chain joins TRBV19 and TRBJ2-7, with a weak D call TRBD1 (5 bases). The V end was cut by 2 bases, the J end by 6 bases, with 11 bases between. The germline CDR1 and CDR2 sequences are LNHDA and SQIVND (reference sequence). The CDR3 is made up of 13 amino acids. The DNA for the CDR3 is TGTGCCAGTAGTATAAAGGATACAGGCGAGCAGTACTTC. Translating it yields CASSIKDTGEQYF.

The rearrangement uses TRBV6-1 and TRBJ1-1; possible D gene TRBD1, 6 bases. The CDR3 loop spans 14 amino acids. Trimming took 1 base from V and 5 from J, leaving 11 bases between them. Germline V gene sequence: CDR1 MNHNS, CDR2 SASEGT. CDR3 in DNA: TGTGCCAGCAGTGAAGAGAGGGGGGGGACTGAAGCTTTCTTT. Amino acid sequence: CASSEERGGTEAFF.

This chain's CDR3 is CASSVGYLYNEQFF. CDR3 nucleotides: TGTGCCAGCAGCGTAGGATATCTCTACAATGAGCAGTTCTTC. The gene calls are TRBV9 and TRBJ2-1, with D unclear. The germline V gene encodes CDR1 SGDLS and CDR2 YYNGEE. The CDR3 runs 14 residues. Trimming shortened V by 0 bases and J by 3 bases, and 7 bases separated the two germline ends.

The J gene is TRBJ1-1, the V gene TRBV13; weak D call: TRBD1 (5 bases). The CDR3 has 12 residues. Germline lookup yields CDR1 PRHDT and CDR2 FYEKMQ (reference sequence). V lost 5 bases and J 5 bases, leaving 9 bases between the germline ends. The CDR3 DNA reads TGTGCCAGCAGCCCTGGGACGACTGAAGCTTTCTTT. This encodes CASSPGTTEAFF. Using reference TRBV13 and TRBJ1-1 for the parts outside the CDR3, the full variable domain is AAGVIQSPRHLIKEKRETATLKCYPIPRHDTVYWYQQGPGQDPQFLISFYEKMQSDKGSIPDRFSAQQFSDYHSELNMSSLELGDSALYFCASSPGTTEAFFGQGTRLTVV.

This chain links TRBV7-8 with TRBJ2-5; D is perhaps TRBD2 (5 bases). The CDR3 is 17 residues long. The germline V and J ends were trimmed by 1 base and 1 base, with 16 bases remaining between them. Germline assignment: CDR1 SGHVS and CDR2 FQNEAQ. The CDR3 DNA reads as TGTGCCAGCAGCTTAGGTCAGAGCAGACTAATCCAAGAGACCCAGTACTTC. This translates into CASSLGQSRLIQETQYF.

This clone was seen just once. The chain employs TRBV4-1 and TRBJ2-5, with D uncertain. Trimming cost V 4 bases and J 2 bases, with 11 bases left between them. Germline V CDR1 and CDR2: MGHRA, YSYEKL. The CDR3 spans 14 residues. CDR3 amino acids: CASSPTQFQETQYF. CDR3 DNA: TGCGCCAGCAGCCCCACTCAGTTTCAAGAGACCCAGTACTTC.

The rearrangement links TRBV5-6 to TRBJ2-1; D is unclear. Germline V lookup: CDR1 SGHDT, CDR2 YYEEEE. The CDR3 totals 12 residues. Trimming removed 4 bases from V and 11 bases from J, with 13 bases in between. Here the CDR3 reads CASSPLARKQFF. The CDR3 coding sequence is TGTGCCAGCAGCCCCTTGGCCCGGAAGCAGTTCTTC. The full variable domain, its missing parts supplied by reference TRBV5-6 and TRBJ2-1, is DAGVTQSPTHLIKTRGQQVTLRCSPKSGHDTVSWYQQALGQGPQFIFQYYEEEERQRGNFPDRFSGHQFPNYSSELNVNALLLGDSALYLCASSPLARKQFFGPGTRLTVL.

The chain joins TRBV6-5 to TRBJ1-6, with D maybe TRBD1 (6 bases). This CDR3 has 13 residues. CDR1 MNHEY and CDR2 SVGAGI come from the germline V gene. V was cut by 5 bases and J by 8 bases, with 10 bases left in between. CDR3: CASSRNRDSPLHF. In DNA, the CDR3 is TGTGCCAGCAGTCGTAACAGGGATTCACCCCTCCACTTT.

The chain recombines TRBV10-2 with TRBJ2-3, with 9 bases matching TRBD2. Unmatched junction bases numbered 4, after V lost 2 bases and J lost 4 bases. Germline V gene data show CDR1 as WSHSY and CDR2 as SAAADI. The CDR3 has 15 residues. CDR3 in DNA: TGCGCCAGCAGTGAGGGACTAGCGCCCCCAGATACGCAGTATTTT. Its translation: CASSEGLAPPDTQYF.

The CDR3 region is CASSEGTGGTGELFF. CDR3 bases: TGTGCCAGCAGTGAAGGGACAGGGGGCACCGGGGAGCTGTTTTTT. This chain uses TRBV2 with TRBJ2-2, with TRBD1 matching 10 bases. Germline CDR1 and CDR2: SNHLY and FYNNEI. V dropped 1 base and J dropped 4; count of bases not matched to a gene: 0. This CDR3 is 15 amino acids long.

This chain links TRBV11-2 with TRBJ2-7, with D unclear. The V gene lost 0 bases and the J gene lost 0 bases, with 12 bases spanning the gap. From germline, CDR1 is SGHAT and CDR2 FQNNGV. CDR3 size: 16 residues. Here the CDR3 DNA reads TGTGCCAGCAGCTTAGAAGCAGGCCTAAGCTCCTACGAGCAGTACTTC. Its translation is CASSLEAGLSSYEQYF. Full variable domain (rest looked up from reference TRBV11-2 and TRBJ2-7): EAGVAQSPRYKIIEKRQSVAFWCNPISGHATLYWYQQILGQGPKLLIQFQNNGVVDDSQLPKDRFSAERLKGVDSTLKIQPAKLEDSAVYLCASSLEAGLSSYEQYFGPGTRLTVT.

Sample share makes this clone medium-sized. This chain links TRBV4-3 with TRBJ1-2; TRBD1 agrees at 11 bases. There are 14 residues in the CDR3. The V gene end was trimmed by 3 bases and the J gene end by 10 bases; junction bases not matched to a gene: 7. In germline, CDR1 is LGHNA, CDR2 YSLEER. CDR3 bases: TGCGCCAGCAGCCATGGGAGGGACAGGGGGTTCTACACCTTC. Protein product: CASSHGRDRGFYTF.

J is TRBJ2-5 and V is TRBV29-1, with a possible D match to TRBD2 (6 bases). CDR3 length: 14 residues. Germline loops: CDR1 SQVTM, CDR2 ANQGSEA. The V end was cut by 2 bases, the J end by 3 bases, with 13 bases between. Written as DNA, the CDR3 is TGCAGCGTTGAAAGACCCCCGGGGGAAGAGACCCAGTACTTC. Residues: CSVERPPGEETQYF.

CDR3 sequence reads: CASSTQPLQGASEKLFF. The CDR3 DNA sequence: TGTGCCAGCAGCACACAACCGCTACAGGGTGCCAGTGAAAAACTGTTTTTT. This chain connects TRBV21-1 to TRBJ1-4; the table calls TRBD1, which could not be checked here. TRBV21-1 is labeled a pseudogene. The CDR3 sequence is 17 residues long.

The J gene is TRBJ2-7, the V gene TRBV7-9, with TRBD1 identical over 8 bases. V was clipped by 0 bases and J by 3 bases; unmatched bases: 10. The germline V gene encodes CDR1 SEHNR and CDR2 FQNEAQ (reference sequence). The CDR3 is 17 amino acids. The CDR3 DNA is TGTGCCAGCAGCTTAGCGCCCCAAGGACAGGGTGGCTACGAGCAGTACTTC. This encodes CASSLAPQGQGGYEQYF. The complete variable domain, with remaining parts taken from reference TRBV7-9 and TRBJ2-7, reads DTGVSQNPRHKITKRGQNVTFRCDPISEHNRLYWYRQTLGQGPEFLTYFQNEAQLEKSRLLSDRFSAERPKGSFSTLEIQRTEQGDSAMYLCASSLAPQGQGGYEQYFGPGTRLTVT.

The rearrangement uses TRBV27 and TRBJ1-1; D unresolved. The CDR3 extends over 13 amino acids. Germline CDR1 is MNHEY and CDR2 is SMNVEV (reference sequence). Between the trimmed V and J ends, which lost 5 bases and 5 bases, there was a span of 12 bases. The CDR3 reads CASSPGYTTEAFF. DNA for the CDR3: TGTGCCAGCAGTCCCGGTTATACTACTGAAGCTTTCTTT.

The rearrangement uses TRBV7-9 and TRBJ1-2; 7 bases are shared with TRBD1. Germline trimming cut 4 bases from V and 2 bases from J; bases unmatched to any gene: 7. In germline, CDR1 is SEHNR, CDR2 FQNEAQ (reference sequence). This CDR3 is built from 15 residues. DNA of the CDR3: TGTGCCAGCAGCTCCGACAGGGATCAGAACTATGGCTACACCTTC. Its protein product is CASSSDRDQNYGYTF.

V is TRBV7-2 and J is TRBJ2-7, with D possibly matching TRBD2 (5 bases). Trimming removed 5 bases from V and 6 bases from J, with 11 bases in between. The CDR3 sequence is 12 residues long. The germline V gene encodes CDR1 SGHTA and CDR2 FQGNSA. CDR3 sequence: CASSPISGEQYF. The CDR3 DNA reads TGTGCCAGCAGCCCCATCAGCGGCGAGCAGTACTTC.

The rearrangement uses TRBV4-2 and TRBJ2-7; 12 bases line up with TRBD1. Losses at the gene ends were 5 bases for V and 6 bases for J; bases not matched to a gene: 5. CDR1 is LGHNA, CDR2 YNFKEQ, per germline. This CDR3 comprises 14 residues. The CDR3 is CASSFGTGGVEQYF. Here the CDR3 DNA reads TGTGCCAGCAGCTTCGGGACAGGGGGCGTCGAGCAGTACTTC.

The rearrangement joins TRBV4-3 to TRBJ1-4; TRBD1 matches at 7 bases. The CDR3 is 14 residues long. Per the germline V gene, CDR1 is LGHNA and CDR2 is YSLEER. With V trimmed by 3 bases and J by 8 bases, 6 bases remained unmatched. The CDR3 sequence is CASSHTGVREKLFF. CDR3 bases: TGCGCCAGCAGCCACACAGGGGTCAGGGAAAAACTGTTTTTT.

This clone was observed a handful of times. The CDR3 here is CASRGSYNSPLHF. In nucleotides, the CDR3 is TGTGCCAGCAGGGGCAGCTATAATTCACCCCTCCACTTT. This chain uses TRBV7-8 with TRBJ1-6; D is undetermined. This CDR3 region has 13 residues. Trimming left V 6 bases short and J 3 bases short, with 6 bases between. Per the germline V gene, CDR1 is SGHVS and CDR2 is FQNEAQ.